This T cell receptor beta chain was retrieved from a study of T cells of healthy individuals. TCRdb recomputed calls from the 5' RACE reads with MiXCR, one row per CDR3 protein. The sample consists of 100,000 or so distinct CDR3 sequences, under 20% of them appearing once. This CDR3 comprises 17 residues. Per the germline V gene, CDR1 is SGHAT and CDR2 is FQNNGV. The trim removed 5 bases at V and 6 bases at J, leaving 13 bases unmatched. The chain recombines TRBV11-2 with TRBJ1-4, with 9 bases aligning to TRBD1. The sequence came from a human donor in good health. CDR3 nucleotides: TGTGCCAGCAGCACCTACAGGGGGCGGGTGAGGGATGAAAAACTGTTTTTT. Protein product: CASSTYRGRVRDEKLFF.